This TCR beta chain comes out of a study of blood T cells in healthy people across ages (dated by TCRdb to about 2015). About the full investigation: In model experiments, template switching captured roughly one uniquely barcoded TCR beta cDNA molecule for every two T cells. To track age-related changes in TCR beta repertoire diversity, the study relied on deep sequencing normalized with unique cDNA molecular identifiers. Four age groups were formed from the donors: young (average about 17 years), middle-aged (approximately 40), aged (about 62) and long-lived (roughly 81). Donors of different ages were randomly distributed across sequencing lanes to avoid experimental bias. Two additional independent replicas of 1 million unique cDNA reads from the same blood draw were analyzed for two donors (one aged 18 to 29 and one aged 80 or older). What the authors observed across the whole study: Compared with the aged group, more naive CD4+ T cells, fewer expanded clones and increased TCR diversity were shown by the long-lived group, suggesting age selection. Total diversity estimates from one million sequenced T cells were considered lower bounds and underestimates. Because the CMV infection status of the donors was unknown, age-related changes in expanded clonotypes may potentially have been confounded. As age increased, observed TCR beta diversity per million T cells dropped in a roughly linear way, and a significant reduction was already evident by age roughly 36. Bulk unsorted PBMC profiling prevented conclusive comparison of naive and antigen-experienced compartments. Observed TCR beta diversity correlated strongly with the percentage of naive T cells measured by flow cytometry.

The CDR3 covers 16 residues, taking in both the cysteine and the phenylalanine. The entry retains the CDR3 DNA only, 48 bases that are in frame from base 1. The germline V gene (reference sequence) gives CDR1 as LGHDT and CDR2 as YNNKEL. V loses 0 bases of germline sequence and J loses 4 bases, and the interval between the two ends is 13 bases. Libraries were prepared through 5' RACE. Sequencing used an Illumina HiSeq 2500. A second PCR of roughly 7 to 11 cycles was performed with a sample-barcoded 5' primer and a J-beta primer mix. A template-switch 5' adaptor carrying 12 random nucleotides introduced a unique molecular identifier onto each TCR beta cDNA molecule. At least 3 million CDR3-containing paired-end reads were obtained from each sample. First-strand cDNA synthesis was performed from all RNA using the Mint cDNA synthesis kit, with priming by a TRBC-specific oligonucleotide. After uracil-DNA glycosylase treatment, a first 18-cycle PCR used universal primers M1SS and BC2_uni_R on all cDNA. Per the authors' processing: Each sample was normalized by randomly selecting 1 million high-quality reads, each carrying a distinct molecular identifier. Instead of being binned into consensus sequences, reads that shared molecular identifiers were thrown out. CDR3 identification, clonotype clustering and error correction used MiTCR with a Q25 quality threshold and the strictest error-elimination algorithm. A nonparametric unseen species model using Euler transformation provided a lower-bound estimate of total TCR beta diversity. The public reads were run again by TCRdb, first through fastp at Q25 and then through MiXCR, and only productive beta chains were kept. Rows merge per CDR3 protein into single entries with the most common DNA and genes. The V and J calls and clone size come from TCRdb's table, not from the authors' own analysis. The sample records under 800,000 distinct CDR3 sequences, roughly 47% of which are singletons. The top ten clones comprise around 20% of the sample.

Donors were about 36 systemically healthy Caucasian individuals from Russia aged 6 to 90 years. Ten milliliters of peripheral blood were drawn from each donor into EDTA-treated Vacutainer tubes. Ficoll-Paque density-gradient centrifugation was used to isolate PBMCs, with at least 6.5 million per sample. Trizol reagent was used to extract total RNA from PBMCs, with at least 6 micrograms per sample. For every donor, an aliquot of PBMCs went through flow cytometry to measure the percentages of naive CD45RAhigh/CD27high T cells. With respect to this clonotype: What this receptor recognizes is not known. Within one base of it there is no much larger clone, and no base qualities were kept.

Recombination connected TRBV3-1 to TRBJ2-1, with a weak D call of TRBD2 (5 bases match). The sequencing sample was made of blood. The TCR was taken from a woman aged 55-69 years in good health. The CDR3 region reads CASSQDVGVPYNEQFF. The DNA reads TGTGCCAGCAGCCAAGATGTGGGAGTCCCATACAATGAGCAGTTCTTC.